This T cell receptor beta chain was observed in a study of CD8+ T cells in alopecia areata. Study at large: A regimen of oral tofacitinib, 5 to 10 mg twice daily, was given to treated patients.

Extracted RNA was reverse transcribed into cDNA, the sequencing template. Assay used: immunoSEQ multiplex PCR; TCRdb lists only in-frame clones, some missing. The sample records almost 250,000 clones, 65% to 70% being singletons. Specimens obtained from alopecia areata patients comprised lesional scalp punch biopsies and peripheral blood. A FACSAria was used to sort CD4+ and CD8+ T cells. These cells came from PBMCs. The sequence came from a human donor with alopecia areata. The sample consisted of CD4+ T cells sorted from blood, taken at week 0.

The CDR3 DNA sequence: TGTGCCAGCAAAGGGTCCCGGAACAATGAGCAGTTCTTC. Translation gives CASKGSRNNEQFF. J is TRBJ2-1 and V is TRBV2; no clear D. Germline loops: CDR1 SNHLY, CDR2 FYNNEI. V lost 7 bases, J lost 5 bases, and 12 bases lay in between. The CDR3 extends over 13 amino acids.